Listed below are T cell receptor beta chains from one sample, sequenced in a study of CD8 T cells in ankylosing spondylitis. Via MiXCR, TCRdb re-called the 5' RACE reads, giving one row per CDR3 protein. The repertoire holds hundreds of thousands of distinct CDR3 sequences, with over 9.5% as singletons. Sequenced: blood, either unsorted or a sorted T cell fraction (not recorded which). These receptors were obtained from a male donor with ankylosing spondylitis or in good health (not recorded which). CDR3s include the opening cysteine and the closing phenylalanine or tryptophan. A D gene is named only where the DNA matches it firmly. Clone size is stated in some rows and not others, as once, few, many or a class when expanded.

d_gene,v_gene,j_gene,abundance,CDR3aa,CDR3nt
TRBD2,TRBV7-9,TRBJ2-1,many,CASSRVAGLNEQFF,TGTGCCAGCAGCAGAGTAGCGGGGCTCAATGAGCAGTTCTTC
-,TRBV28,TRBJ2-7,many,CASSLSGKFHEQYF,TGTGCCAGCAGTTTATCGGGCAAGTTCCACGAGCAGTACTTC
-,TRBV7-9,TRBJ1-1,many,CASSLISGPNTEAFF,TGTGCCAGCAGCTTAATCTCAGGGCCGAACACTGAAGCTTTCTTT
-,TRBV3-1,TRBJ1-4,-,CASSDPWATNEKLFF,TGTGCCAGCAGCGACCCCTGGGCAACTAATGAAAAACTGTTTTTT
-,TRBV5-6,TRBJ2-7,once,CASSLVRGGRSSYEQYF,TGTGCCAGCAGCTTGGTGAGGGGCGGAAGGAGCTCCTACGAGCAGTACTTC
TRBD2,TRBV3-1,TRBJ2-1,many,CASSQGLAGPPHGQFF,TGTGCCAGCAGCCAAGGGCTAGCGGGGCCACCTCATGGGCAGTTCTTC
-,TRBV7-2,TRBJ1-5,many,CASSLGDRGQPQHF,TGTGCCAGCAGCTTAGGGGACCGTGGCCAGCCCCAGCATTTT
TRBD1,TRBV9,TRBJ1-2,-,CASSVRDRSYGYTF,TGTGCCAGCAGCGTCCGGGACAGAAGTTATGGCTACACCTTC
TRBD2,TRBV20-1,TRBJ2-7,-,CSARTSGYEQYF,TGCAGTGCTAGGACTAGCGGTTACGAGCAGTACTTC
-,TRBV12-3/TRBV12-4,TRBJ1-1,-,CASSGGPRAFF,TGTGCCAGTTCCGGGGGTCCTCGAGCTTTCTTT
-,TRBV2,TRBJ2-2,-,CASSEDGVDTGELFF,TGTGCCAGCAGTGAGGATGGGGTGGACACCGGGGAGCTGTTTTTT
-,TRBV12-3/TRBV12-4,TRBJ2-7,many,CASNREYYEQYF,TGTGCCAGCAATAGGGAGTACTACGAGCAGTACTTC
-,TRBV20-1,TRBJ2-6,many,CSASPGNVLTF,TGCAGTGCTTCTCCGGGCAACGTCCTGACTTTC
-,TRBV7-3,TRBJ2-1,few,CASSLPAQPQFF,TGTGCCAGCAGCTTACCCGCCCAACCGCAGTTCTTC